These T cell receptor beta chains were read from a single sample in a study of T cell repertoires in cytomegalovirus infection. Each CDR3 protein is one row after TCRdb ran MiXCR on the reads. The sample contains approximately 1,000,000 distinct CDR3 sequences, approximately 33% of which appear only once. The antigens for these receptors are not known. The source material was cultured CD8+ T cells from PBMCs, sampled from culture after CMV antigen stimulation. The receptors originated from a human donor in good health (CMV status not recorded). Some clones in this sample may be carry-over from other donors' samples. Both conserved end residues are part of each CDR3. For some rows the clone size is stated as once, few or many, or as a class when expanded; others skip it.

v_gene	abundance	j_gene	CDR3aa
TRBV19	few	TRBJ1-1	CASSIAGLITEAFF
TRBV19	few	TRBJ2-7	CASSVRDPYEQYF
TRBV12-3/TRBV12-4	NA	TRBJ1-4	CASSSVAGATNEKLFF
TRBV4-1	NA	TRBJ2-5	CASSELGETAQETQYF
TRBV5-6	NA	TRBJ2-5	CASSLQGNQETQYF
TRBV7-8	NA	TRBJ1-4	CAEGEPGEKLFF
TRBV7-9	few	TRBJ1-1	CASSATGTNTEAFF
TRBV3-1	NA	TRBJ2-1	CASSPTGLEQFF
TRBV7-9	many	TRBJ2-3	CASSSLLAGEPDTQYF
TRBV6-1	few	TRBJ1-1	CASSEASVNPEAFF
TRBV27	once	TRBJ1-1	CACSLRIGVTEAFF
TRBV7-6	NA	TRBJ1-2	CASTTPPTGRDGYTF
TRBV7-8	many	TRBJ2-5	CASSFRRGQIGETQYF
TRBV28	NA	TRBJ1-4	CASSLSTGLTTNEKLFF
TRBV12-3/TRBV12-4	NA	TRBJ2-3	CASSGLVPSTDTQYF
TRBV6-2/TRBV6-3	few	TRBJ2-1	CASSWTSPRNEQFF
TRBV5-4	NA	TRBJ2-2	CASSPAGGAGELFF
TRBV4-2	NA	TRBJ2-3	CASSQDKRGSTDTQYF
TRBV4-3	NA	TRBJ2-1	CASSPAGGIVEQFF
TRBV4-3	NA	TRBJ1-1	CASSQTGQGKNTEAFF